This T cell receptor beta chain was sequenced during a study of OX40 agonist ivuxolimab in advanced cancers. Looking at the study overall: Two cutaneous melanoma patients and one hepatocellular carcinoma patient, three in all, had partial responses.

This CDR3 is 15 amino acids long. Germline lookup yields CDR1 ENHRY and CDR2 SYGVKD. V shed 6 bases and J shed 2 bases, with 13 bases lying between them. TCRdb's copy holds only in-frame clones and misses some; the assay was immunoSEQ multiplex PCR. The sample lists 68,000 or so clones, approximately 89% seen once, with 2% to 2.5% in the top ten. Study results and limitations: CD8+ T cells were the subset that, on average, had more expanded clones than CD4+. Normalized T-cell clonal expansion was also low in a subset of nonresponders. Partial responders dosed at 0.1-3.0 mg/kg displayed clonal expansion ranking among the lowest.

In regard to this clone: Its antigen is currently unknown.

This receptor was taken from an adult with an advanced solid tumor such as melanoma, head and neck, liver or kidney cancer. The V gene is TRBV10-3, the J gene TRBJ2-2; D uncertain. Sequenced material: CD4+ or CD8+ T cells sorted from blood, taken in a trial of the OX40 agonist ivuxolimab. This CDR3 reads CAIRPERANTGELFF. Here the CDR3 DNA reads TGTGCCATCAGGCCAGAAAGGGCCAACACCGGGGAGCTGTTTTTT.